This is a list of T cell receptor beta chains from one sample in a study of OX40 agonist ivuxolimab in advanced cancers. Method: immunoSEQ multiplex PCR; TCRdb's copy keeps in-frame clones and lacks some. The sample lists roughly 100,000 clones; around nine tenths were seen once. The sequenced sample was CD4+ or CD8+ T cells sorted from blood, obtained in a trial of the OX40 agonist ivuxolimab. These receptors were taken from an adult with an advanced solid tumor such as melanoma, head and neck, liver or kidney cancer. Each CDR3 is given with its conserved first and last residue. Each record gives: clone size, V gene, J gene, D gene, CDR3 DNA, CDR3 protein. A D gene is named only where the DNA matches it firmly. Not every row has a clone size; where given, it reads once, few, many or a size class.

clone size: NA; V gene: TRBV14; J gene: TRBJ1-1; D gene: TRBD1; CDR3 DNA: TGTGCCAGCAGCCAACTAACAGGGGTGAACACTGAAGCTTTCTTT; CDR3 protein: CASSQLTGVNTEAFF
clone size: NA; V gene: TRBV11-2; J gene: TRBJ1-5; D gene: NA; CDR3 DNA: TGTGCCAGCAGCCCAATGGTTGGGCTTAGCAATCAGCCCCAGCATTTT; CDR3 protein: CASSPMVGLSNQPQHF
clone size: NA; V gene: TRBV21-1; J gene: TRBJ2-7; D gene: NA; CDR3 DNA: TGTGCCAGCAGCAAAGACAAAGCCTACGAGCAGTACTTC; CDR3 protein: CASSKDKAYEQYF
clone size: NA; V gene: TRBV5-6; J gene: TRBJ1-2; D gene: NA; CDR3 DNA: TGTGCCAGCAGCCGTCCGGACAGTCGCTATGGCTACACCTTC; CDR3 protein: CASSRPDSRYGYTF
clone size: NA; V gene: TRBV9; J gene: TRBJ1-4; D gene: TRBD1; CDR3 DNA: TGTGCCAGCAGCGGGACAGGGTCTAATGAAAAACTGTTTTTT; CDR3 protein: CASSGTGSNEKLFF
clone size: NA; V gene: TRBV6-4; J gene: TRBJ2-4; D gene: NA; CDR3 DNA: TGTGCCAGCAGTGACTCTGGAGGCAGGGGAAGTCCTCAGTACTTC; CDR3 protein: CASSDSGGRGSPQYF
clone size: few; V gene: TRBV7-8; J gene: TRBJ2-1; D gene: TRBD2; CDR3 DNA: TGTGCCAGCAGCCATACGCTAGCGGGAGTCGGGAATGAGCAGTTCTTC; CDR3 protein: CASSHTLAGVGNEQFF
clone size: NA; V gene: TRBV5-1; J gene: TRBJ2-5; D gene: NA; CDR3 DNA: TGCGCCAGCAGCCTGGAAGTGGGGGCCCCGGGAGAGACCCAGTACTTC; CDR3 protein: CASSLEVGAPGETQYF
clone size: NA; V gene: TRBV6-7; J gene: TRBJ2-3; D gene: TRBD2; CDR3 DNA: TGTGCCAGCAGTTACTCGACTAGCGGGGGCCCCACAGATACGCAGTATTTT; CDR3 protein: CASSYSTSGGPTDTQYF
clone size: few; V gene: TRBV7-2; J gene: TRBJ2-2; D gene: NA; CDR3 DNA: TGTGCCAGCAGCCTAGCGCTGACCGGGGAGCTGTTTTTT; CDR3 protein: CASSLALTGELFF
clone size: NA; V gene: TRBV12-5; J gene: TRBJ1-1; D gene: NA; CDR3 DNA: TGTGCTAGTGGTTTGGGGGGGAGGCGGACTGAAGCTTTCTTT; CDR3 protein: CASGLGGRRTEAFF
clone size: few; V gene: TRBV5-6; J gene: TRBJ2-7; D gene: TRBD2; CDR3 DNA: TGTGCCAGCAGCCCCCTACTAGCGGGGGGCAGCTCCTACGAGCAGTACTTC; CDR3 protein: CASSPLLAGGSSYEQYF
clone size: NA; V gene: TRBV4-3; J gene: TRBJ2-1; D gene: NA; CDR3 DNA: TGCGCCAGCAGCCCCGGTGACGGCGGGGACAATGAGCAGTTCTTC; CDR3 protein: CASSPGDGGDNEQFF
clone size: NA; V gene: TRBV4-3; J gene: TRBJ2-1; D gene: TRBD2; CDR3 DNA: TGCGCCAGCAGCCAAGATCGGGGGGGGTCCTACAATGAGCAGTTCTTC; CDR3 protein: CASSQDRGGSYNEQFF
clone size: once; V gene: TRBV5-8; J gene: TRBJ1-5; D gene: TRBD1; CDR3 DNA: TGTGCCAGCAGCCCCGGACAGGTTAGGGCTCAGCCCCAGCATTTT; CDR3 protein: CASSPGQVRAQPQHF
clone size: NA; V gene: TRBV5-4; J gene: TRBJ2-4; D gene: TRBD2; CDR3 DNA: TGTGCCAGCAGCTTAAATTCAGGCGGGAGTACCAAAAACATTCAGTACTTC; CDR3 protein: CASSLNSGGSTKNIQYF
clone size: NA; V gene: TRBV11-2; J gene: TRBJ2-1; D gene: NA; CDR3 DNA: TGTGCCAGCAGCTTAGATGGGGGGAGCCATGAGCAGTTCTTC; CDR3 protein: CASSLDGGSHEQFF